Below, 25 T cell receptor beta chains from the same sample are listed, as sequenced in a study of human T cells and chemical hapten exposure. TCRdb itself ran the RACE reads through MiXCR, one entry per CDR3 protein. The table lists 65,000 to 95,000 distinct CDR3 sequences, less than 8% of them singletons. Time point reported: patch test 2, 6 weeks after DPC sensitization. The sample's treatment: therapeutic diphenylcyclopropenone sensitization with weekly scalp DPC. The sequencing here drew on whole blood, taken in connection with sensitization to the hapten diphenylcyclopropenone (DPC). The receptors here all came from a woman aged 30 to 39 with alopecia areata. Some clones in this sample may be carry-over from other donors' samples.

This clonotype was seen a few times. The chain joins TRBV12-3 or TRBV12-4 to TRBJ1-5; 7 positions match TRBD1. V shed 4 bases, J shed 4 bases, and the junction held 4 bases outside the gene matches. The CDR3 consists of 14 residues. Written as DNA, the CDR3 is TGTGCCAGCAGTTGGGACAGCCGTAATCAGCCCCAGCATTTT. Amino acid sequence: CASSWDSRNQPQHF.

This clonotype was detected a few times. The rearrangement uses TRBV10-3 and TRBJ2-7, with D maybe TRBD1 (6 bases). In germline, CDR1 is ENHRY, CDR2 SYGVKD. V was trimmed by 3 bases and J by 2 bases, leaving 14 bases between them. CDR3 length: 15 amino acids. The chain's CDR3 is CAISDRGSSTYEQYF. CDR3 DNA sequence: TGTGCCATCAGTGACAGGGGCTCTTCTACCTACGAGCAGTACTTC.

This clonotype has a count of ten or more. The gene calls are TRBV6-5 and TRBJ2-6, with 7 positions matching TRBD2. Germline values: CDR1 MNHEY, CDR2 SVGAGI. The CDR3 runs 19 residues. J was trimmed by 3 bases and V by 4 bases; bases with no gene match: 15. CDR3 coding DNA: TGTGCCAGCAGTTTGGGGGGGTTGGGCCGGAGCTTTGGGGCCAACGTCCTGACTTTC. Translated: CASSLGGLGRSFGANVLTF.

This rearrangement joins TRBV29-1 to TRBJ1-1; 8 bases map to TRBD1. Germline V lookup: CDR1 SQVTM, CDR2 ANQGSEA. The CDR3 is made up of 13 amino acids. J was trimmed by 0 bases and V by 8 bases; bases with no gene match: 5. Here the CDR3 reads CSIGQGLNTEAFF. DNA of the CDR3: TGCAGCATTGGACAGGGATTGAACACTGAAGCTTTCTTT.

This clonotype was observed at least ten times. The chain combines TRBV6-2 or TRBV6-3 with TRBJ2-7; TRBD1 agrees at 9 bases. The CDR3 extends over 14 amino acids. Germline CDR1 is MNHEY and CDR2 is SVGEGT. V lost 5 bases and J lost 5; bases outside the gene matches: 7. DNA for the CDR3: TGTGCCAGCAGTATCTGGGACAGGGAAGACGAGCAGTACTTC. Translation: CASSIWDREDEQYF.

This chain uses TRBV7-8 with TRBJ1-5, with D unresolved. Deletions cut 1 base from V and 6 bases from J, with 13 bases between. This CDR3 is built from 15 residues. Germline V gives CDR1 SGHVS, CDR2 FQNEAQ. The CDR3 spells CASSLDQWWIQPQHF. The CDR3 nucleotides read TGTGCCAGCAGCTTAGATCAGTGGTGGATTCAGCCCCAGCATTTT.

This clonotype was seen only a few times. The rearrangement uses TRBV28 and TRBJ1-2; TRBD1 matches at 7 bases. Per the germline V gene, CDR1 is MDHEN and CDR2 is SYDVKM. V lost 5 bases, J lost 4 bases, and 4 bases stayed unmatched. CDR3 length: 13 residues. CDR3: CASSPTGFYGYTF. DNA for the CDR3: TGTGCCAGCAGTCCGACAGGGTTCTATGGCTACACCTTC.

This clonotype showed up many times. The chain links TRBV18 to TRBJ1-2; 7 positions match TRBD1. V lost 3 bases to trimming and J lost 0 bases; unmatched junction nucleotides: 7. The CDR3 totals 16 residues. CDR1 and CDR2 from the germline V gene are KGHSH and LQKENI. The CDR3 region has the DNA TGTGCCAGCTCACCGCAGACAGGGACTACTAACTATGGCTACACCTTC. It translates to CASSPQTGTTNYGYTF. The whole variable domain, remainder taken from reference TRBV18 and TRBJ1-2, is NAGVMQNPRHLVRRRGQEARLRCSPMKGHSHVYWYRQLPEEGLKFMVYLQKENIIDESGMPKERFSAEFPKEGPSILRIQQVVRGDSAAYFCASSPQTGTTNYGYTFGSGTRLTVV.

This clonotype was recorded a few times. The gene calls are TRBV30 and TRBJ1-6; the D is unclear. V shed 3 bases and J shed 3 bases, with 15 bases lying between them. Per germline, CDR1 GTSNPN and CDR2 SVGIG (reference sequence). The CDR3 covers 16 residues. CDR3 protein: CAWSGRRNLYNSPLHF. In DNA form, the CDR3 reads TGTGCCTGGAGCGGTCGACGGAACCTCTATAATTCACCCCTCCACTTT.

This clonotype has more than one count but fewer than ten. V usage is TRBV7-3 and J usage is TRBJ1-6; D uncertain. The CDR3 loop spans 13 amino acids. V was trimmed by 7 bases and J by 7 bases, leaving 11 bases between them. Germline CDR1 SGHTA, CDR2 FQGTGA. This CDR3 reads CASTTDPNSPLHF. CDR3 coding DNA: TGTGCCAGCACCACGGACCCCAATTCACCCCTCCACTTT.

The chain joins TRBV20-1 to TRBJ1-6, with 11 bases identical to TRBD1. Trimming at V came to 3 bases and at J to 7 bases, leaving 2 bases not matched to a gene. This CDR3 contains 14 residues. Germline V lookup: CDR1 DFQATT, CDR2 SNEGSKA (reference sequence). This CDR3 reads CSASGTGGNSPLHF. CDR3 coding DNA: TGCAGTGCTAGTGGGACAGGGGGAAATTCACCCCTCCACTTT.

Ten or more counts support this clonotype. The chain is built from TRBV12-3 or TRBV12-4 and TRBJ2-5; a weak D match, TRBD1 (5 bases). This CDR3 region has 17 residues. V lost 0 bases and J lost 0, with 14 bases in between. The CDR3 is CASSLARRAWDQETQYF. For the CDR3, the DNA is TGTGCCAGCAGTTTAGCGCGCAGGGCTTGGGACCAAGAGACCCAGTACTTC.

There are many counts of this clonotype. The CDR3 here is CASSPQGVGTEAFF. In DNA, the CDR3 is TGTGCCAGCAGCCCCCAGGGGGTTGGGACTGAAGCTTTCTTT. This chain connects TRBV7-2 to TRBJ1-1; 7 nucleotides line up with TRBD1. Per the germline V gene, CDR1 is SGHTA and CDR2 is FQGNSA. CDR3 size: 14 residues. V dropped 5 bases and J dropped 5; count of bases not matched to a gene: 8.

V usage is TRBV7-8 and J usage is TRBJ2-3; 13 bases agree with TRBD2. Germline V CDR1 and CDR2: SGHVS, FQNEAQ. V shed 5 bases, J shed 0 bases, and the junction held 11 bases outside the gene matches. The CDR3 extends over 19 amino acids. CDR3 nucleotide sequence: TGTGCCAGCAGCACTAGAGGACTAGCGGGGGCGATCAGCACAGATACGCAGTATTTT. It translates to CASSTRGLAGAISTDTQYF.

The chain has TRBV10-3 and TRBJ1-5, with D possibly being TRBD1 (5 bases). The CDR3 totals 15 residues. V lost 1 base and J lost 10, with 17 bases in between. Germline loops: CDR1 ENHRY, CDR2 SYGVKD. The CDR3 loop reads CAISEWGRNTFPQHF. DNA of the CDR3: TGTGCCATCAGTGAGTGGGGACGGAATACCTTCCCCCAGCATTTT.

The chain is built from TRBV4-2 and TRBJ1-6, with 9 nucleotides matching TRBD1. The junction had 8 bases not matched to a gene; V was cut back by 4 bases and J by 10 bases. In germline, CDR1 is LGHNA, CDR2 YNFKEQ. The CDR3 contains 15 residues. The CDR3 coding sequence is TGTGCCAGCAGCCGGCCGGGGACAGGGAACTCACCCCTCCACTTT. Its protein product is CASSRPGTGNSPLHF.

In this sample, this clonotype turned up a few times. The chain is built from TRBV2 and TRBJ2-2; 7 nucleotides line up with TRBD1. J gave up 1 base and V 5 bases, and 7 bases lay outside the gene matches. The CDR3 totals 16 residues. CDR1 and CDR2 (germline): SNHLY, FYNNEI. This CDR3 reads CASSSQGILNTGELFF. DNA for the CDR3: TGTGCCAGCAGTTCACAGGGGATCTTGAACACCGGGGAGCTGTTTTTT.

This clonotype showed up many times. The chain recombines TRBV14 with TRBJ1-1; no firm D call. V was pared by 3 bases and J by 0 bases, with 8 bases between. Germline CDR1 SGHDN, CDR2 FVKESK. The CDR3 is made up of 14 amino acids. The CDR3, as DNA: TGTGCCAGCAGCCATTCCCCGATGAACACTGAAGCTTTCTTT. Protein product: CASSHSPMNTEAFF.

There are many counts of this clonotype. The V gene is TRBV20-1, the J gene TRBJ2-3, with 7 positions matching TRBD2. The ends lost 3 bases at V and 6 bases at J; junction bases unmatched: 0. This CDR3 region has 11 residues. CDR1 is DFQATT, CDR2 SNEGSKA, per germline (reference sequence). This chain's CDR3 is CSARGGDTQYF. Written as DNA, the CDR3 is TGCAGTGCTAGGGGGGGGGATACGCAGTATTTT.

This clonotype has a count of ten or more. The CDR3 sequence: CSARDPGELNQPQHF. CDR3 DNA: TGCAGTGCTAGAGACCCGGGGGAGCTAAATCAGCCCCAGCATTTT. J is TRBJ1-5 and V is TRBV20-1; D perhaps matches TRBD1 (5 bases). Trimming took off 0 bases at V and 4 bases at J, with 13 bases between the two ends. In germline, CDR1 is DFQATT, CDR2 SNEGSKA (reference sequence). This CDR3 has 15 residues.

The CDR3 loop is CASRSNRGFDTQYF. The CDR3 DNA follows: TGTGCCAGCAGGTCGAACAGGGGGTTCGATACGCAGTATTTT. The chain uses TRBV6-1 and TRBJ2-3; 8 bases fit TRBD1. Germline V lookup: CDR1 MNHNS, CDR2 SASEGT. The CDR3 covers 14 residues. The V gene end was trimmed by 6 bases and the J gene end by 6 bases; junction bases not matched to a gene: 8.

This clonotype showed up just a few times. This chain links TRBV19 with TRBJ2-5; 10 nucleotides line up with TRBD2. Germline V gene sequence: CDR1 LNHDA, CDR2 SQIVND (reference sequence). The CDR3 runs 17 residues. Germline trimming cut 5 bases from V and 2 bases from J; bases unmatched to any gene: 11. DNA for the CDR3: TGTGCCAGTAGTCCAGCTCAAGCGGGGGGGCGTCAAGAGACCCAGTACTTC. Translating it yields CASSPAQAGGRQETQYF.

At least ten counts were recorded for this clonotype. The V gene is TRBV29-1, the J gene TRBJ1-1, with TRBD1 matching over 11 bases. This CDR3 has 13 residues. Unmatched junction bases numbered 3, after V lost 3 bases and J lost 6 bases. The germline gives CDR1 SQVTM, CDR2 ANQGSEA. The CDR3 DNA sequence: TGCAGCGTTGATTTGGGACAGGGGGCTGAAGCTTTCTTT. Its translation: CSVDLGQGAEAFF.

This clonotype was seen many times. The chain has TRBV20-1 and TRBJ2-5, with 8 bases fitting TRBD2. The ends lost 5 bases at V and 1 base at J; junction bases unmatched: 15. Germline V gene data show CDR1 as DFQATT and CDR2 as SNEGSKA (reference sequence). The CDR3 is made up of 17 amino acids. CDR3 in amino acids: CSAPRLAIDSFQETQYF. The DNA for the CDR3 is TGCAGTGCTCCGAGACTAGCGATCGATTCCTTCCAAGAGACCCAGTACTTC.

This rearrangement joins TRBV18 to TRBJ1-5; possibly TRBD1 for D (6 bases). This CDR3 contains 13 residues. V was cut by 6 bases and J by 7 bases, with 13 bases left in between. Germline CDR1 KGHSH, CDR2 LQKENI. CDR3 coding DNA: TGTGCCAGCTCCACAGGGAGGGACCAGCCCCAGCATTTT. Protein: CASSTGRDQPQHF. The full variable domain, with the rest looked up from reference TRBV18 and TRBJ1-5, is NAGVMQNPRHLVRRRGQEARLRCSPMKGHSHVYWYRQLPEEGLKFMVYLQKENIIDESGMPKERFSAEFPKEGPSILRIQQVVRGDSAAYFCASSTGRDQPQHFGDGTRLSIL.